The clone carrying this TCR beta chain showed up just once. The antigen is not known. This entry belongs to a study of T cell responses to AZD1222 COVID-19 vaccine. The CDR3 is made up of 15 amino acids. Trimming took 2 bases from V and 0 from J, leaving 8 bases between them. Germline V gives CDR1 LNHDA, CDR2 SQIVND (reference sequence). The study, taken as a whole, reports: Among AZD1222 vaccinees, only six were seropositive at baseline.

Libraries were prepared by immunoSEQ multiplex PCR; TCRdb keeps only in-frame clonotypes and omits some of them. The data show 98,000 or so clones, with around 83% seen just once and about 3.5% held by the top ten. The V gene is TRBV19, the J gene TRBJ1-5; D remains unclear. This TCR came from an adult in good health. Sequencing was performed on peripheral blood, taken on day 0 of AZD1222 vaccination. The CDR3 sequence: CASSIYHGSNQPQHF. The CDR3 nucleotides read TGTGCCAGTAGTATATATCACGGTAGCAATCAGCCCCAGCATTTT.